This TCR beta chain was captured in a study of T cell responses to AZD1222 COVID-19 vaccine. Findings of the study overall: Close to half of all spike-specific TCRs reportedly target regions of the variants that are unmutated. Donors skewed white British and female; clonal diversity was possibly underestimated.

To note about this clone: Its matching antigen is unknown.

Produced via immunoSEQ multiplex PCR; TCRdb's table is partial and in-frame only. The sample has 200,000 to 250,000 clones; less than 95% are singletons. The TCR originated in an adult who received the MenACWY meningococcal vaccine as a control. Here the sequenced sample was peripheral blood, taken 28 days after the second dose of the MenACWY control vaccine.

CDR3 loop: CASSGGDSNQPQHF. The CDR3 DNA is TGTGCCAGCAGTGGGGGGGACAGCAATCAGCCCCAGCATTTT. The chain carries TRBV28 and TRBJ1-5, with D possibly matching TRBD1 (5 bases). This CDR3 comprises 14 residues. CDR1 and CDR2 from the germline V gene are MDHEN and SYDVKM. V was clipped by 5 bases and J by 1 base, with 9 bases between them.